These 5 T cell receptor beta chains came from one sample sequenced in a study of shared clonotypes between healthy human individuals. Sequencing used immunoSEQ multiplex PCR; TCRdb keeps in-frame clones, though not all of them. The data contain about 1.1 million clones, roughly 77% of them singletons. Sequencing was performed on memory CD4+ T cells from PBMCs. Indicated subset: CD45RA-negative fraction. These receptors were obtained from a man between 18 and 29 years old in good health. Some clones in this sample may be carry-over from other donors' samples.

The chain recombines TRBV7-2 with TRBJ1-4; 8 bases agree with TRBD1. Unmatched junction bases numbered 6, after V lost 5 bases and J lost 4 bases. The CDR3 is 15 amino acids. Germline CDR1 is SGHTA and CDR2 is FQGNSA. CDR3 in amino acids: CASSTRTGFNEKLFF. The CDR3 DNA sequence: TGTGCCAGCAGCACCCGGACAGGGTTTAATGAAAAACTGTTTTTT.

V usage is TRBV11-2 and J usage is TRBJ2-3; TRBD1 might be the D (5 bases). The germline V gene encodes CDR1 SGHAT and CDR2 FQNNGV. The CDR3 length is 15 residues. The V end lost 1 base, the J end lost 2 bases, and 10 bases lay between the germline ends. The chain's CDR3 is CASSLGRELTDTQYF. In DNA form, the CDR3 reads TGTGCCAGCAGCTTAGGCAGGGAACTCACAGATACGCAGTATTTT.

The chain links TRBV11-2 to TRBJ2-1, with D uncertain. Germline CDR1 is SGHAT and CDR2 is FQNNGV. V gave up 2 bases and J gave up 7 bases, with 9 bases separating them. This CDR3 has 13 amino acids. CDR3 sequence reads: CASSLFQENEQFF. Written as DNA, the CDR3 is TGTGCCAGCAGCTTATTTCAGGAGAATGAGCAGTTCTTC.

As regards this clone: Other DNA sequences in this sample translate to the same CDR3. CDR3 sequence reads: CASSFRQNTEAFF. In nucleotides, the CDR3 is TGTGCCAGCAGTTTTCGGCAAAACACTGAAGCTTTCTTT. The rearrangement links TRBV27 to TRBJ1-1; D is ambiguous. The V gene lost 3 bases and the J gene lost 2 bases, with 7 bases spanning the gap. Germline-derived CDR1 and CDR2 are MNHEY and SMNVEV (reference sequence). CDR3 size: 13 residues.

This clone was detected once. V usage is TRBV7-3 and J usage is TRBJ2-1; D gene uncertain. This CDR3 comprises 14 residues. Trimming took 5 bases from V and 11 from J, leaving 19 bases between them. Germline assignment: CDR1 SGHTA and CDR2 FQGTGA. The CDR3 sequence is CASSPFPTSNQQFF. For the CDR3, the DNA is TGTGCCAGCAGCCCTTTTCCGACTTCAAACCAGCAGTTCTTC.